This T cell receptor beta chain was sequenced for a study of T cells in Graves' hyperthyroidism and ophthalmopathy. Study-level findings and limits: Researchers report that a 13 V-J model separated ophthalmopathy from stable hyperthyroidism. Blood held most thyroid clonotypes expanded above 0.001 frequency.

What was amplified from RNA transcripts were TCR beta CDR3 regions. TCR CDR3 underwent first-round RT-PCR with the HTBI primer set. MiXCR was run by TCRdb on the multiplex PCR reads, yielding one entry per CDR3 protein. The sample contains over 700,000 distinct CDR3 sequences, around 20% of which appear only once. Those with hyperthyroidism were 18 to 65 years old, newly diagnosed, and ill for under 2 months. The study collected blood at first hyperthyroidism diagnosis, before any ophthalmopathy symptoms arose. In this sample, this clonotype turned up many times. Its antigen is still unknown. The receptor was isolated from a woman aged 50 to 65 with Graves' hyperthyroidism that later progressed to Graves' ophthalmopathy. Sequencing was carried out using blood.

CDR3 region: CASSSGHSSADTQYF. CDR3 bases: TGCGCCAGCAGCTCCGGACACTCGAGCGCAGATACGCAGTATTTT. The rearrangement links TRBV5-1 to TRBJ2-3, with D possibly being TRBD1 (5 bases). This CDR3 is 15 amino acids long. Germline values: CDR1 SGHRS, CDR2 YFSETQ. V lost 3 bases and J 4 bases, leaving 15 bases between the germline ends.